This T cell receptor beta chain was sequenced for a study of cytomegalovirus exposure and HLA in healthy donors. Whole-study context: Genotyping of roughly 400 donors showed that 80% to 85% belonged to the Caucasian-associated ancestry cluster.

The germline V gene encodes CDR1 MGHDK and CDR2 SYGVNS. With 6 bases clipped from V and 3 bases from J, the junction kept 5 bases outside the gene matches. The CDR3 has 13 amino acids. The PCR used 60 Vbeta and 13 Jbeta primers. The table came from immunoSEQ multiplex PCR; TCRdb's copy has only in-frame clones and leaves some out. The repertoire holds some 140,000 clones, with 79% as singletons. This clone was found a few times. Its antigen is still unknown. Study observations and caveats: Later analysis identified around 15,000 TCR beta sequences associated with HLA alleles, using a false discovery rate threshold of 0.05.

The sequencing input was PBMCs. The chain employs TRBV25-1 and TRBJ2-7; 7 positions agree with TRBD1. This clonotype originated in a man aged 25 to 40 in good health and CMV-seropositive. CDR3 sequence (DNA): TGTGCCAGCAGAGATTACAGGGGCTACGAGCAGTACTTC. This gives the protein CASRDYRGYEQYF.